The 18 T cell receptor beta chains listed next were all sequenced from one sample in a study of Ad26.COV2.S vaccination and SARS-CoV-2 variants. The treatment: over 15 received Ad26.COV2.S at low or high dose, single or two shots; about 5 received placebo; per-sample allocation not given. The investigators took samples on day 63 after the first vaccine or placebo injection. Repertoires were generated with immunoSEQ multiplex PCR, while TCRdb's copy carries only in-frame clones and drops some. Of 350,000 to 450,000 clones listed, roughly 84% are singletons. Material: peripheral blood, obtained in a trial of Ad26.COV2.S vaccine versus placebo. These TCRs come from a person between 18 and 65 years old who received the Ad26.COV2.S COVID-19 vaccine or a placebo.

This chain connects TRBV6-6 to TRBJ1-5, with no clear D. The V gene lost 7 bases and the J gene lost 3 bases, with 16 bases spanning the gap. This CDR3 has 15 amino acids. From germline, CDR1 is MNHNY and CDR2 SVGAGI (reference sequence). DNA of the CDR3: TGTGCCAGCACCCCCTACTTCGGGGACAATCAGCCCCAGCATTTT. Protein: CASTPYFGDNQPQHF.

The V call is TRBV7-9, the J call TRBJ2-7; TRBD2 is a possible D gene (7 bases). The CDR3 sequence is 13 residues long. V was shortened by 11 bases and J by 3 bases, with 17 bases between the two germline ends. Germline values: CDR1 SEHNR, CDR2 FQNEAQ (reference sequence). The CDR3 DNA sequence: TGTGCCGTCGAGGGGGGGCCACACTACGAGCAGTACTTC. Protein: CAVEGGPHYEQYF.

CDR3 nucleotide sequence: TGTGCCAGCAGCACCCCGACCTGGGGGGATACGCAGTATTTT. Translating gives CASSTPTWGDTQYF. This chain links TRBV9 with TRBJ2-3; D might be TRBD1 or TRBD2, each matching 5 bases. V was shortened by 4 bases and J by 6 bases, with 15 bases between the two germline ends. Germline CDR1 is SGDLS and CDR2 is YYNGEE. The CDR3 consists of 14 residues.

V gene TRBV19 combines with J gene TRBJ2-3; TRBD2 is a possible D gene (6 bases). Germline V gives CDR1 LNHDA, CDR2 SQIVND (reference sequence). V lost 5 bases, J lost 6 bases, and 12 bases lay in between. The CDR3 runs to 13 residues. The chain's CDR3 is CASSSQRGDTQYF. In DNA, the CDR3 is TGTGCCAGTAGTTCCCAACGGGGGGATACGCAGTATTTT. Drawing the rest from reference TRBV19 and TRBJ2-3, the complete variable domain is DGGITQSPKYLFRKEGQNVTLSCEQNLNHDAMYWYRQDPGQGLRLIYYSQIVNDFQKGDIAEGYSVSREKKESFPLTVTSAQKNPTAFYLCASSSQRGDTQYFGPGTRLTVL.

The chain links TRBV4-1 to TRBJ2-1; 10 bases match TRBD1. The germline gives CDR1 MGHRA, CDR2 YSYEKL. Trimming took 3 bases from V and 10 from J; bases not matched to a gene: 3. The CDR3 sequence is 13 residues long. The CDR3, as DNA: TGCGCCAGCAGCCACGGACAGGGGGACGAGCAGTTCTTC. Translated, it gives CASSHGQGDEQFF.

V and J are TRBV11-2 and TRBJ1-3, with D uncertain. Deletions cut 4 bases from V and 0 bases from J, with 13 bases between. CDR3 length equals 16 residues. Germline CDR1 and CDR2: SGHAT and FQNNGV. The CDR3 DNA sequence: TGTGCCAGCAGCTCCCGGGGAGGGAGCTCTGGAAACACCATATATTTT. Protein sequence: CASSSRGGSSGNTIYF.

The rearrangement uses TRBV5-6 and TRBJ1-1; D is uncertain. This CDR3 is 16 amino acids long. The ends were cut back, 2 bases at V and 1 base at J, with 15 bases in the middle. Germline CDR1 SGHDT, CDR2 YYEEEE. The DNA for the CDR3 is TGTGCCAGCAGCTTATGGGTTGGAGCCAGGAACACTGAAGCTTTCTTT. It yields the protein CASSLWVGARNTEAFF.

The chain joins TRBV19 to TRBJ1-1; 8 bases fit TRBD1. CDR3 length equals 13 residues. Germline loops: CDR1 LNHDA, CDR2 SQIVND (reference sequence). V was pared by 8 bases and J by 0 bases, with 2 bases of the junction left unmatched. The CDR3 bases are TGTGCCAGTGGACAGGGCATGAACACTGAAGCTTTCTTT. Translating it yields CASGQGMNTEAFF.

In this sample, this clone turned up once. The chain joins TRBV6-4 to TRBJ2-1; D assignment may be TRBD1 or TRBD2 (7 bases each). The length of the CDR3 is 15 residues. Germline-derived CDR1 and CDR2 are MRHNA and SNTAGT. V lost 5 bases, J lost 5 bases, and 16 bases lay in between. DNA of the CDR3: TGTGCCAGCAGTCCCAGGGGGGGGGAGAACAATGAGCAGTTCTTC. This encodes CASSPRGGENNEQFF.

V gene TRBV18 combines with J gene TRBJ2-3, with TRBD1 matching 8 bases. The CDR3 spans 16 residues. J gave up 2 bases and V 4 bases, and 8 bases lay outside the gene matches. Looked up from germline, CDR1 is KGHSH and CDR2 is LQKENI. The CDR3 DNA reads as TGTGCCAGCTCACTTCCGGGACAGGTCTCCACAGATACGCAGTATTTT. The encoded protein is CASSLPGQVSTDTQYF.

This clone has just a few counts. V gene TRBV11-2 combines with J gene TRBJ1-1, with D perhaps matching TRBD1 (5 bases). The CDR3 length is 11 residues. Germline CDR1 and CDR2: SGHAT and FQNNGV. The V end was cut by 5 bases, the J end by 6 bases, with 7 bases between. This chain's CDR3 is CASSRGAEAFF. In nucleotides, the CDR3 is TGTGCCAGCAGCAGGGGCGCTGAAGCTTTCTTT. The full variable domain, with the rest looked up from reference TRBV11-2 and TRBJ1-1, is EAGVAQSPRYKIIEKRQSVAFWCNPISGHATLYWYQQILGQGPKLLIQFQNNGVVDDSQLPKDRFSAERLKGVDSTLKIQPAKLEDSAVYLCASSRGAEAFFGQGTRLTVV.

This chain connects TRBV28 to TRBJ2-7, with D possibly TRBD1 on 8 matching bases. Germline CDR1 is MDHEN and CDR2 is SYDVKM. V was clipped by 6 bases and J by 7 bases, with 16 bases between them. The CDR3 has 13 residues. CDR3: CASRPQGGVEQYF. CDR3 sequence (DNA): TGTGCCAGCAGGCCACAGGGGGGGGTAGAGCAGTACTTC.

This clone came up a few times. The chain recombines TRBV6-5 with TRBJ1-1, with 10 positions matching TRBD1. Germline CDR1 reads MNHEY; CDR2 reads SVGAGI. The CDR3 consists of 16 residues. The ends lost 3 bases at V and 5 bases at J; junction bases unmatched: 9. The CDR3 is CASSYRQGAWGTEAFF. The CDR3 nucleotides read TGTGCCAGCAGTTATAGACAGGGGGCTTGGGGGACTGAAGCTTTCTTT.

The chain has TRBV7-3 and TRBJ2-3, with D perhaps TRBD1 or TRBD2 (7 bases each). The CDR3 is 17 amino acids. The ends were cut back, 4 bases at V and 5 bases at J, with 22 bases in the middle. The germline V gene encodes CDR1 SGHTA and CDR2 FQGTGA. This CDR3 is CASSSQGVGRGGDTQYF. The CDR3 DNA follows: TGTGCCAGCAGCTCCCAGGGTGTAGGCAGGGGGGGAGATACGCAGTATTTT.

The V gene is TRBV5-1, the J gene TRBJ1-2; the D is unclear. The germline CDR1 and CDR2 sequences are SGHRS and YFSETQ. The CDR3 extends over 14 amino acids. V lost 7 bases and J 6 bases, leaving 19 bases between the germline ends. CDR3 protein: CASHYFGSQNGYTF. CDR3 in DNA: TGCGCCAGCCATTATTTTGGTAGTCAGAATGGCTACACCTTC.

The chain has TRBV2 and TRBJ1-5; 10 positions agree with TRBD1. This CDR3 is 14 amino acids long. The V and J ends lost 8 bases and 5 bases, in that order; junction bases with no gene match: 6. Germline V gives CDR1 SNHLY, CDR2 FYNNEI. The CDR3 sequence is CASRDRGRDQPQHF. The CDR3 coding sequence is TGTGCCAGCCGGGACAGGGGCCGGGATCAGCCCCAGCATTTT.

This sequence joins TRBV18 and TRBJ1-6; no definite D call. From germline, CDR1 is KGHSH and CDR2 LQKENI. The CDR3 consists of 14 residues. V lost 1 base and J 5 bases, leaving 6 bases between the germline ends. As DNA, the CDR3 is TGTGCCAGCTCACCACGCAGCGATAATTCACCCCTCCACTTT. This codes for CASSPRSDNSPLHF.

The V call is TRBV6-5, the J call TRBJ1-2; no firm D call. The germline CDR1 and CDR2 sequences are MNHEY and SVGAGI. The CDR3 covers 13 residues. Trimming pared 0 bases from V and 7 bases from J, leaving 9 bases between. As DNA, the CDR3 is TGTGCCAGCAGTTACTCGTTGGCAGCTGGCTACACCTTC. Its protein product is CASSYSLAAGYTF.